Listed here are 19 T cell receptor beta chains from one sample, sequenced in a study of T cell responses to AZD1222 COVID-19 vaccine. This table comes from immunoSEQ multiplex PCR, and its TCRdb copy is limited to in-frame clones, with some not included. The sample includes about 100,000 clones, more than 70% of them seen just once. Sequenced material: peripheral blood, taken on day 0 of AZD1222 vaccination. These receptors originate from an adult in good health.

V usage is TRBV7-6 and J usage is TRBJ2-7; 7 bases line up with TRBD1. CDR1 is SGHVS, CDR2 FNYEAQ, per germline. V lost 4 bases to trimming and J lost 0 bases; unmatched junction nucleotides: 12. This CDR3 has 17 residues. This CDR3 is CASSSFQAGGSSYEQYF. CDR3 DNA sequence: TGTGCCAGCAGCTCCTTCCAGGCAGGGGGTAGCTCCTACGAGCAGTACTTC.

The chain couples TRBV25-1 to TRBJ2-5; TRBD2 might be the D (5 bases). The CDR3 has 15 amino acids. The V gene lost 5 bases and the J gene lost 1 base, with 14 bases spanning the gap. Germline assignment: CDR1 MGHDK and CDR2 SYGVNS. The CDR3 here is CASSSTSSFQETQYF. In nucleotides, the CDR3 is TGTGCCAGCAGTTCTACCTCTAGCTTCCAAGAGACCCAGTACTTC. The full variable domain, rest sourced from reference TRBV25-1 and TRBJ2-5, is EADIYQTPRYLVIGTGKKITLECSQTMGHDKMYWYQQDPGMELHLIHYSYGVNSTEKGDLSSESTVSRIRTEHFPLTLESARPSHTSQYLCASSSTSSFQETQYFGPGTRLLVL.

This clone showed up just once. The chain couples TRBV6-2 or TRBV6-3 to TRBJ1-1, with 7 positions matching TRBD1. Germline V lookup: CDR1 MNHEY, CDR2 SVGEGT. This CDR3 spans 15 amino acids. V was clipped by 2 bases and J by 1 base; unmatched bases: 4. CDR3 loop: CASSYGPGGNTEAFF. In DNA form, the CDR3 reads TGTGCCAGCAGTTACGGGCCAGGGGGGAACACTGAAGCTTTCTTT.

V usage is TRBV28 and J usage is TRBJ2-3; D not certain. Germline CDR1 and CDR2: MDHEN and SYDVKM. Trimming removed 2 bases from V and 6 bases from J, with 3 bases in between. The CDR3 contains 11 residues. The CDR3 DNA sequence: TGTGCCAGCAGTTTAAGGGATACGCAGTATTTT. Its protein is CASSLRDTQYF.

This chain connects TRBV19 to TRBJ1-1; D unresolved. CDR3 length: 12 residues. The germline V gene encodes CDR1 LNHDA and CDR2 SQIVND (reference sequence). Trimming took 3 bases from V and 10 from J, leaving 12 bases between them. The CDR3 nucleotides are TGTGCCAGTAGTATGCCGGCCCCGGGAGCTTTCTTT. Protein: CASSMPAPGAFF.

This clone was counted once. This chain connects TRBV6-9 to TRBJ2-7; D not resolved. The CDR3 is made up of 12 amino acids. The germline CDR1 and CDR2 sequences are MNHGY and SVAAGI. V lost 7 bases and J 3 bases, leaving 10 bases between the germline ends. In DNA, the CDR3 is TGTGCCAGCACCCCGTCAGGCTACGAGCAGTACTTC. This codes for CASTPSGYEQYF.

CDR3 residues: CASSPGQYEAFF. The CDR3 bases are TGTGCCAGCAGTCCGGGACAGTATGAAGCTTTCTTT. V usage is TRBV6-5 and J usage is TRBJ1-1, with 7 bases lining up with TRBD1. The germline CDR1 and CDR2 sequences are MNHEY and SVGAGI. The CDR3 contains 12 residues. V shed 5 bases, J shed 7 bases, and the junction held 4 bases outside the gene matches.

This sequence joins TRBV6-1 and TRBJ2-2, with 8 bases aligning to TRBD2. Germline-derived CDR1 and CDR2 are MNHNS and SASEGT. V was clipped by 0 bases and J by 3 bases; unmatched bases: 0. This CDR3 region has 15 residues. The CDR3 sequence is CASSEAAGDTGELFF. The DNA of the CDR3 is TGTGCCAGCAGTGAAGCAGCGGGGGACACCGGGGAGCTGTTTTTT.

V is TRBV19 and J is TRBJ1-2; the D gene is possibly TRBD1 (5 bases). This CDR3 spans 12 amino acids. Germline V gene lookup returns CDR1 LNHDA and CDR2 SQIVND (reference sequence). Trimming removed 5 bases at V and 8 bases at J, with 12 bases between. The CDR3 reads CASSFRVSGYTF. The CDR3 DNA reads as TGTGCCAGTAGTTTCAGGGTTTCGGGCTACACCTTC.

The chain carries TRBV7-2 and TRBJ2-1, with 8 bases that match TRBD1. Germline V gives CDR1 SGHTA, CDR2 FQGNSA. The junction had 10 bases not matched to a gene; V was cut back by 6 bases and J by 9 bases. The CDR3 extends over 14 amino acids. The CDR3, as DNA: TGTGCCAGCAGGTACAGGACAGGGATAGGTGAGCAGTTCTTC. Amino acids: CASRYRTGIGEQFF.

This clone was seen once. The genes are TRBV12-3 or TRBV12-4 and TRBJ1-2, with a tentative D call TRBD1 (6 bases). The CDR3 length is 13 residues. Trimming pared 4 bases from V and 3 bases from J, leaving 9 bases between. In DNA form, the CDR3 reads TGTGCCAGCAGTTCAGGGGACGACTATGGCTACACCTTC. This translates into CASSSGDDYGYTF.

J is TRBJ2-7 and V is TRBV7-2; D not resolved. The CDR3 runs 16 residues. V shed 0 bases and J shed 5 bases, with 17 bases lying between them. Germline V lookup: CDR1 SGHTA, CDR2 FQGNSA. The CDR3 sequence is CASSLAQAAIGNEQYF. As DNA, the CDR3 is TGTGCCAGCAGCTTAGCGCAGGCAGCGATAGGGAACGAGCAGTACTTC.

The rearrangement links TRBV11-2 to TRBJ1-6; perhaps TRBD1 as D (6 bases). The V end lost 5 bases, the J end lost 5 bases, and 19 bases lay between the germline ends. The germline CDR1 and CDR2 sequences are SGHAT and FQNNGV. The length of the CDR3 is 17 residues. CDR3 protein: CASSTRPRDTHNSPLHF. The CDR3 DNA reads TGTGCCAGCAGCACCCGGCCCCGGGACACCCATAATTCACCCCTCCACTTT.

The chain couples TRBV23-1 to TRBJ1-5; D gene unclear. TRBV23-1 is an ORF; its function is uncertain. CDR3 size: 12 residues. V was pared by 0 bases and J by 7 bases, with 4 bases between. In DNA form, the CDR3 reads TGCGCCAGCAGTCAATCGAGGCAGCCCCAGCATTTT. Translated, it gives CASSQSRQPQHF.

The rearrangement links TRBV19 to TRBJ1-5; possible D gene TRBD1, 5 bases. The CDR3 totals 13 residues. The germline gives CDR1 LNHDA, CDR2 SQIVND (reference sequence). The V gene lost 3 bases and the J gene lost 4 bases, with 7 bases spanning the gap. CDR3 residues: CASSMGVNQPQHF. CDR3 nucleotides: TGTGCCAGTAGTATGGGGGTTAATCAGCCCCAGCATTTT.

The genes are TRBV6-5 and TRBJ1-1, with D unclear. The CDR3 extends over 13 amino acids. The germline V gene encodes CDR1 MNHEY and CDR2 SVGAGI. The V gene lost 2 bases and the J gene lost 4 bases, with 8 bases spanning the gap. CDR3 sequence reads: CASSYGVGTEAFF. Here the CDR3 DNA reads TGTGCCAGCAGTTACGGGGTTGGCACTGAAGCTTTCTTT.

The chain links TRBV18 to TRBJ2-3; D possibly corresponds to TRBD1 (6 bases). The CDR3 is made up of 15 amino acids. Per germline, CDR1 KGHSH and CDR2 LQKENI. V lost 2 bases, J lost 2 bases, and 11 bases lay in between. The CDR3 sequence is CASSPRQDFTDTQYF. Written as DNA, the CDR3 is TGTGCCAGCTCACCAAGACAGGACTTCACAGATACGCAGTATTTT.

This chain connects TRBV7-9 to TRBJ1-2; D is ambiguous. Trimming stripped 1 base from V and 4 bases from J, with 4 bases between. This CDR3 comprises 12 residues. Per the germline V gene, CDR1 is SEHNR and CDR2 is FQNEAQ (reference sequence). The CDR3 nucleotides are TGTGCCAGCAGCTTAGTCGGCTATGGCTACACCTTC. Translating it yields CASSLVGYGYTF.

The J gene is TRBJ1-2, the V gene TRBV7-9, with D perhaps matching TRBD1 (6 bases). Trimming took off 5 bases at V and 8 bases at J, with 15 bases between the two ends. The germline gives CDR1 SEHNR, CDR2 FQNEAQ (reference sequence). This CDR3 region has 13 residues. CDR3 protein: CASSPLGAGGYTF. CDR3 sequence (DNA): TGTGCCAGCAGCCCTTTGGGGGCAGGCGGCTACACCTTC.